Below are 18 T cell receptor beta chains sequenced from a single sample in a study of shared clonotypes between healthy human individuals. The table came from immunoSEQ multiplex PCR; TCRdb's copy has only in-frame clones and leaves some out. This sample has millions of clones; around 90% occur once, and the top ten carry around 0.14%. The sequenced sample consisted of naive CD4+ T cells sorted from blood. Sample subset: CD45RA+ positively selected. The source is a young man in good health.

Concerning this clone itself: Other DNA sequences in the sample encode the same CDR3. The rearrangement joins TRBV11-2 to TRBJ1-1, with 9 positions matching TRBD1. Germline V CDR1 and CDR2: SGHAT, FQNNGV. The CDR3 is made up of 15 amino acids. The trim removed 0 bases at V and 5 bases at J, leaving 4 bases unmatched. CDR3 amino acids: CASSLEGQGWTEAFF. In nucleotides, the CDR3 is TGTGCCAGCAGCTTAGAAGGACAGGGGTGGACTGAAGCTTTCTTT.

This sequence joins TRBV6-5 and TRBJ1-2, with TRBD1 identical over 7 bases. This CDR3 spans 12 amino acids. The germline V gene encodes CDR1 MNHEY and CDR2 SVGAGI. V gave up 6 bases and J gave up 4 bases; unmatched junction bases: 2. The CDR3 DNA is TGTGCCAGCAGGGGACAGCCCTATGGCTACACCTTC. Its protein product is CASRGQPYGYTF.

J is TRBJ2-2 and V is TRBV18, with D perhaps matching TRBD1 (6 bases). This CDR3 region has 14 residues. From germline, CDR1 is KGHSH and CDR2 LQKENI. V lost 4 bases and J lost 7, with 13 bases in between. This chain's CDR3 is CASSLQGRVGELFF. In DNA, the CDR3 is TGTGCCAGCTCACTACAGGGACGGGTCGGGGAGCTGTTTTTT.

The chain employs TRBV21-1 and TRBJ2-7; TRBD2 is the table's D call, not checked against the DNA. TRBV21-1 is a listed pseudogene. The CDR3 loop spans 15 amino acids. The CDR3 loop reads CASFIGLAGEWEQYF. The CDR3 region has the DNA TGTGCCAGCTTCATCGGGCTAGCGGGAGAATGGGAGCAGTACTTC.

The CDR3 DNA sequence: TGTGCCAGCAGCAGGGACACCGACCAAGAGACCCAGTACTTC. This translates into CASSRDTDQETQYF. V and J are TRBV7-9 and TRBJ2-5; D possibly corresponds to TRBD1 (6 bases). The V and J ends lost 5 bases and 0 bases respectively, with 10 bases between them. Germline loops: CDR1 SEHNR, CDR2 FQNEAQ (reference sequence). CDR3 length: 14 residues.

The chain is built from TRBV27 and TRBJ1-6; possibly TRBD1 for D (6 bases). The germline CDR1 and CDR2 sequences are MNHEY and SMNVEV (reference sequence). CDR3 length equals 16 residues. Trimming shortened V by 5 bases and J by 7 bases, and 18 bases separated the two germline ends. For the CDR3, the DNA is TGTGCCAGCAGTCCTCTCACAGGGTTCGAAAATTCACCCCTCCACTTT. The encoded protein is CASSPLTGFENSPLHF.

The chain uses TRBV25-1 and TRBJ1-6, with TRBD1 matching 7 bases. Germline values: CDR1 MGHDK, CDR2 SYGVNS. The CDR3 runs to 14 residues. J gave up 6 bases and V 6 bases, and 5 bases lay outside the gene matches. CDR3 protein: CASSLTGFNSPLHF. The CDR3 region has the DNA TGTGCCAGCAGCCTGACAGGGTTTAATTCACCCCTCCACTTT.

The chain is built from TRBV18 and TRBJ2-7; 15 bases match TRBD2. Trimming at V came to 3 bases and at J to 1 base, leaving 13 bases not matched to a gene. There are 20 residues in the CDR3. Per the germline V gene, CDR1 is KGHSH and CDR2 is LQKENI. CDR3 loop: CASSPRAPGLAGGGSYEQYF. The CDR3 nucleotides read TGTGCCAGCTCACCGAGGGCCCCGGGACTAGCGGGAGGTGGATCCTACGAGCAGTACTTC.

This sequence joins TRBV5-4 and TRBJ1-3; a weak D match, TRBD1 (5 bases). Between the trimmed V and J ends, which lost 2 bases and 5 bases, there was a span of 14 bases. CDR3 length: 15 residues. CDR1 is SGHNT, CDR2 YYREEE, per germline (reference sequence). Here the CDR3 DNA reads TGTGCCAGCAGCTTAGGGGCCACGGGAAGAAACACCATATATTTT. Translation gives CASSLGATGRNTIYF. Looking up the rest from reference TRBV5-4 and TRBJ1-3 gives the full variable domain: ETGVTQSPTHLIKTRGQQVTLRCSSQSGHNTVSWYQQALGQGPQFIFQYYREEENGRGNFPPRFSGLQFPNYSSELNVNALELDDSALYLCASSLGATGRNTIYFGEGSWLTVV.

V usage is TRBV4-1 and J usage is TRBJ2-7, with 10 bases lining up with TRBD2. Germline V gene sequence: CDR1 MGHRA, CDR2 YSYEKL. There are 17 residues in the CDR3. The trim removed 4 bases at V and 2 bases at J, leaving 11 bases unmatched. CDR3 protein: CASSRAPGLADTYEQYF. The CDR3, as DNA: TGCGCCAGCAGCCGGGCACCAGGACTAGCGGATACCTACGAGCAGTACTTC.

This sequence joins TRBV6-1 and TRBJ2-5, with 7 bases that match TRBD2. The V segment lost 1 base and the J segment 1 base; nucleotides outside the gene matches: 6. The length of the CDR3 is 16 residues. Germline lookup yields CDR1 MNHNS and CDR2 SASEGT. The CDR3: CASSEVIGRVQETQYF. CDR3 nucleotide sequence: TGTGCCAGCAGTGAAGTTATAGGGAGGGTCCAAGAGACCCAGTACTTC.

The CDR3 sequence: CASLTSAGGWDQPQHF. CDR3 coding DNA: TGTGCCAGCTTGACCTCTGCGGGGGGGTGGGATCAGCCCCAGCATTTT. V gene TRBV28 combines with J gene TRBJ1-5; tentatively, D is TRBD1 (5 bases). This CDR3 has 16 amino acids. Trimming shortened V by 8 bases and J by 5 bases, and 22 bases separated the two germline ends. Looked up from germline, CDR1 is MDHEN and CDR2 is SYDVKM.

CDR3 amino acids: CASSRRLAGVTNTGELFF. CDR3 in DNA: TGCGCCAGCAGCAGAAGACTAGCGGGGGTTACGAACACCGGGGAGCTGTTTTTT. The J gene is TRBJ2-2, the V gene TRBV5-1; 12 nucleotides align to TRBD2. CDR1 is SGHRS and CDR2 is YFSETQ in the germline V gene. V lost 4 bases to trimming and J lost 0 bases; unmatched junction nucleotides: 7. The CDR3 contains 18 residues.

As for this clone: At the DNA level, this CDR3 is encoded by other sequences in the same sample as well. The J gene is TRBJ1-1, the V gene TRBV7-9; D remains unclear. V was trimmed by 6 bases and J by 8 bases, leaving 13 bases between them. Germline V lookup: CDR1 SEHNR, CDR2 FQNEAQ (reference sequence). This CDR3 is 12 amino acids long. CDR3 DNA sequence: TGTGCCAGCAGTTTGCGTGAGACAGAAGCTTTCTTT. This encodes CASSLRETEAFF.

The table lists this clone with a count of one. The J gene is TRBJ2-7, the V gene TRBV6-4; perhaps TRBD1 as D (5 bases). V dropped 8 bases and J dropped 2 bases, with 31 bases sitting between them. The CDR3 totals 19 residues. Germline values: CDR1 MRHNA, CDR2 SNTAGT. The CDR3 DNA is TGTGCCAGCCCAGGTCCTGACGGACCCAAAATAGACAGAACCTACGAGCAGTACTTC. Translating gives CASPGPDGPKIDRTYEQYF.

The V call is TRBV28, the J call TRBJ1-2; tentative D call: TRBD1 (5 bases). The germline gives CDR1 MDHEN, CDR2 SYDVKM. This CDR3 region has 13 residues. Trimming removed 6 bases from V and 7 bases from J, with 15 bases in between. The CDR3, as DNA: TGTGCCAGCAGGCGAGGGGTCGGGTTTGGCTACACCTTC. This translates into CASRRGVGFGYTF.

This chain links TRBV27 with TRBJ2-7; D remains ambiguous. From germline, CDR1 is MNHEY and CDR2 SMNVEV (reference sequence). This CDR3 is built from 13 residues. Trimming shortened V by 6 bases and J by 1 base, and 10 bases separated the two germline ends. The DNA of the CDR3 is TGTGCCAGCAGCTCGGAAGGGTCCTACGAGCAGTACTTC. As protein: CASSSEGSYEQYF.

The chain links TRBV13 to TRBJ2-6; D remains unclear. The CDR3 covers 15 residues. V was shortened by 0 bases and J by 2 bases, with 5 bases between the two germline ends. Germline V gene data show CDR1 as PRHDT and CDR2 as FYEKMQ (reference sequence). CDR3 nucleotide sequence: TGTGCCAGCAGCTTAGGCAGGACTGGGGCCAACGTCCTGACTTTC. This codes for CASSLGRTGANVLTF.